This is a list of T cell receptor beta chains from one sample in a study of prognosis after radiotherapy for stage I lung cancer. TCRdb redid the calling of the multiplex PCR reads with MiXCR, one entry per CDR3 protein. The data show approximately 41,000 distinct CDR3 sequences, approximately 25% seen once. This specimen was PBMCs, taken before or after stereotactic body radiation therapy (not recorded which). The receptor source for this set is a donor over 45 with non-small cell lung cancer. Both conserved end residues are part of each CDR3. The D gene is left open where the match is weak. The size of a clone is reported for some rows only, either as once, few or many, or as a class for expanded clones.

>TRBJ2-1|many|-|TRBV9
CASSPDGRFNEQFF
TGTGCCAGCAGCCCGGACGGACGTTTCAATGAGCAGTTCTTC
>TRBJ1-5|many|TRBD1|TRBV18
CASSTRQGQNQPQHF
TGTGCCAGCTCAACCCGACAGGGACAAAATCAGCCCCAGCATTTT
>TRBJ2-4|-|-|TRBV6-1
CASSEPRGVLAKNTKYF
TGCGCCAGCAGTGAACCTCGGGGAGTCCTTGCCAAAAACACTAAGTACTTC
>TRBJ2-3|many|-|TRBV27
CASSLSDVGRTDTQYF
TGTGCCAGCAGTTTATCGGATGTTGGACGCACAGATACGCAGTATTTT
>TRBJ2-7|-|TRBD1|TRBV5-4
CASSLIGQGFHEQYF
TGTGCCAGCAGCTTGATAGGACAGGGGTTTCACGAGCAGTACTTC
>TRBJ1-4|many|-|TRBV20-1
CSARASESNEKLFF
TGCAGTGCTAGGGCATCGGAGAGTAATGAAAAACTGTTTTTT
>TRBJ2-7|many|-|TRBV18
CASSRRRGPEEQYF
TGTGCCAGTTCACGCAGGAGAGGACCGGAGGAGCAGTACTTC
>TRBJ2-2|many|TRBD2|TRBV20-1
CSAGGPTGELFF
TGCAGTGCGGGAGGGCCGACCGGGGAGCTGTTTTTT
>TRBJ1-5|many|-|TRBV20-1
CSASGEGREWRAQPQHF
TGCAGTGCCTCCGGCGAGGGCCGCGAGTGGAGGGCTCAGCCCCAGCATTTT
>TRBJ1-5|many|-|TRBV20-1
CSARGGVSQPQHF
TGCAGTGCTAGAGGGGGGGTCTCACAGCCCCAGCATTTT
>TRBJ2-2|many|TRBD2|TRBV6-1
CASSEPGLAARGNTGELFF
TGTGCCAGCAGTGAGCCGGGACTAGCGGCTAGGGGGAACACCGGGGAGCTGTTTTTT
>TRBJ1-5|many|-|TRBV28
CASRTATKGNNQPQHF
TGTGCCAGCAGAACAGCGACAAAGGGAAACAATCAGCCCCAGCATTTT
>TRBJ2-5|-|-|TRBV13
CASSLTQQGRETQYF
TGTGCCAGCAGCCTCACTCAGCAGGGGCGGGAGACCCAGTACTTC